One sample yielded the 13 T cell receptor delta chains listed below, sequenced in a study of DNA immune sequencing with unique molecular identifiers. A 32-plex genomic DNA assay used primers for all 8 TRDV and 4 TRDJ genes. A 12-nucleotide UMI was added during about 3 barcoding PCR cycles before adapter PCR. TCRdb re-called the multiplex PCR reads through CATT. The sample consists of 2,000 to 2,500 delta-chain clones, 11% of them appearing once. Sequencing was performed on gamma-delta T cells enriched from blood buffy coat, or unenriched PBMCs (not recorded which). The receptors were gathered from a human donor in good health.

The gene calls are TRAV38-2/DV8 and TRDJ1; TRDD3 agrees at 8 bases. Per the germline V gene, CDR1 is TSESDYY and CDR2 is QEAYKQQN. V trimming: 1 base; J trimming: 3 bases; junction bases outside the gene matches: 8. The CDR3 spans 16 residues. CDR3 protein: CAYRSITGDTPDKLIF. For the CDR3, the DNA is TGTGCTTATAGGAGCATCACAGGGGATACCCCCGATAAACTCATCTTT.

This clone was recorded a few times. Given a far larger clone just one base away, this is likely a sequencing read error. The identical CDR3 is also encoded by other nucleotide sequences in the sample. The gene calls are TRDV2 and TRDJ1; 7 bases are a match to TRDD3. CDR3 length: 14 residues. Germline values: CDR1 GEAIGNYY, CDR2 EKD. The CDR3 sequence is CACDKVGDTDKLIF. CDR3 nucleotide sequence: TGTGCCTGTGACAAAGTGGGGGACACCGACAAACTCATCTTT.

Only a few counts were recorded for this clone. The protein held in TCRdb is that of a much larger clone and does not match this DNA's translation at residue 5, likely because of a read error; the protein shown is translated from the DNA. V is TRDV2 and J is TRDJ1, with 9 positions matching TRDD3. J lost 0 bases, V lost 3 bases, and 10 bases had no gene match. The CDR3 length is 17 residues. Germline CDR1 reads GEAIGNYY; CDR2 reads EKD. The CDR3 is CACDALGDGKYTDKLIF. The CDR3 coding sequence is TGTGCCTGTGACGCTCTGGGGGATGGAAAGTACACCGATAAACTCATCTTT.

This clone has only a few counts. The protein that TCRdb holds for this DNA derives from a much larger clone and differs from the translated DNA at residue 2, which likely indicates a read error; the protein shown here is translated from the DNA. The chain uses TRDV2 and TRDJ1; 9 nucleotides line up with TRDD3. Per germline, CDR1 GEAIGNYY and CDR2 EKD. This CDR3 is 17 amino acids long. As DNA, the CDR3 is TGTTCCTGTGACACTCTGGGGGATGGAAAGTACACCGATAAACTCATCTTT. Translation gives CSCDTLGDGKYTDKLIF.

In regard to this clone: A far larger clone is a single base away, which makes a read error likely. This same CDR3 is encoded by further DNA sequences in the sample. V is TRDV2 and J is TRDJ1; perhaps TRDD2 as D (6 bases). With 3 bases removed from V and 0 bases from J, the gap between germline ends came to 16 bases. CDR1 GEAIGNYY and CDR2 EKD come from the germline V gene. The CDR3 is 16 amino acids. The CDR3 bases are TGTGCCTGTGACCCTTCCGATCGGAAGTACACCGATAAACTCATCTTT. It specifies CACDPSDRKYTDKLIF.

In its sample, this clone was seen a few times. TCRdb has a much larger clone's protein, which differs at residue 13 from the translation of this DNA, likely because of a read error; what is shown is the protein translated from the DNA. V usage is TRDV2 and J usage is TRDJ3, with D possibly being TRDD3 (5 bases). The germline V gene has CDR1 GEAIGNYY and CDR2 EKD. CDR3 length: 19 residues. Here the CDR3 DNA reads TGTGCCTGTGACACGGGGGGGCTACGGAGCTCCTGGAACACCCGACAGATGTTTTTC. Residues: CACDTGGLRSSWNTRQMFF.

For this clone: This probably arose from a read error, given a far larger clone one base away. Different DNA sequences within this sample yield the same CDR3. This chain links TRDV2 with TRDJ1; 8 bases map to TRDD3. V lost 2 bases, J lost 2 bases, and 3 bases stayed unmatched. Germline V gives CDR1 GEAIGNYY, CDR2 EKD. The CDR3 is 14 amino acids. CDR3 protein: CACDKVGDTDKLIF. The CDR3 nucleotides read TGTGCCTGTGACAAAGTGGGGGATACCGATAAACTCATCTTT.

The J gene was reported as TRDJ1; the V gene went uncalled. The CDR3 runs 18 residues. The chain's CDR3 is CALGSHGPVGLYTDKLIF. CDR3 nucleotide sequence: TGTGCTCTTGGGTCGCATGGTCCGGTGGGCTTGTACACCGATAAACTCATCTTT.

A remark on this clone: This probably arose from a read error, given a far larger clone one base away. The identical CDR3 is also encoded by other nucleotide sequences in the sample. The rearrangement links TRDV2 to TRDJ1; D may be TRDD3 (5 bases). This CDR3 is built from 15 residues. Germline CDR1 is GEAIGNYY and CDR2 is EKD. CDR3 region: CACDTVGGRTDKLIF. CDR3 bases: TGTGCCTGTGACACCGTCGGGGGTCGCACCGATAAGCTCATCTTT.

Comment on this clone: TCRdb's listed protein matches a much larger clone and diverges from this DNA's translation at residue 4, likely through a read error; the protein shown comes from the DNA. Other DNA sequences in this specimen translate into the identical CDR3. In DNA, the CDR3 is TGTGCCTGTGAAAAAGTACTGGGGGATACGCGCTCCTGGGACACCCGACAGATGTTTTTC. Its translation is CACEKVLGDTRSWDTRQMFF. The chain employs TRDV2 and TRDJ3; 13 bases align to TRDD3. This CDR3 comprises 20 residues. Losses at the gene ends were 4 bases for V and 0 bases for J; bases not matched to a gene: 8. Germline CDR1 reads GEAIGNYY; CDR2 reads EKD.

In this sample, this clone turned up a few times. Since a far larger clone is one base different, this is likely a read error. The chain is built from TRDV2 and TRDJ3; tentative D call: TRDD3 (5 bases). The CDR3 sequence is 18 residues long. Germline CDR1 GEAIGNYY, CDR2 EKD. The CDR3 DNA follows: TGTGCCTGTGACACGGCGGGGACGAGCTCCTGGGACACCCTACAGATGTTTTTC. Protein sequence: CACDTAGTSSWDTLQMFF.

In this sample, this clone is medium-sized. Other DNA sequences in this sample translate to the same CDR3. CDR3 DNA sequence: TGTGCTCTTGGGGAAACAGTTCGCCCACGGGTTAGTGGGGGATACTCCTCAGAGGGAATTTACACCGATAAACTCATCTTT. Amino acid sequence: CALGETVRPRVSGGYSSEGIYTDKLIF. The chain employs TRDV1 and TRDJ1; 10 bases fit TRDD3. Germline matching of the DNA provided the J gene here, since TCRdb leaves it blank. The CDR3 has 27 amino acids. Germline values: CDR1 TSWWSYY, CDR2 QGS. V gave up 2 bases and J gave up 0 bases; unmatched junction bases: 36.

This clone has only a few counts. TCRdb's protein, taken from a much larger clone, differs from this DNA's translation at residue 7, likely owing to a read error; the protein displayed comes from the DNA. This chain connects TRDV2 to TRDJ1; a possible D gene is TRDD3 (6 bases). Trimming removed 3 bases at V and 3 bases at J, with 16 bases between. The germline gives CDR1 GEAIGNYY, CDR2 EKD. The CDR3 spans 15 residues. CDR3 loop: CACDPLWDKSDKLIF. The CDR3, as DNA: TGTGCCTGTGACCCACTGTGGGATAAATCCGATAAACTCATCTTT.